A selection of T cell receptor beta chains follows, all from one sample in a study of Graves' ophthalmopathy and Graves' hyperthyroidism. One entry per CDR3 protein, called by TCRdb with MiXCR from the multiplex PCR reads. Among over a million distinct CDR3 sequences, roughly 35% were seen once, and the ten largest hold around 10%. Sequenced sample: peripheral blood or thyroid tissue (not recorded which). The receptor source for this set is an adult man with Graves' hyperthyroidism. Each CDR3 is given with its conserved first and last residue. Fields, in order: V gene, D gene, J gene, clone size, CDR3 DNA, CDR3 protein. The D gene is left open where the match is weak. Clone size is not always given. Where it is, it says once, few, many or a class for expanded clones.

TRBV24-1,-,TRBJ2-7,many,TGTGCCACCGGGGCCTACGAGCAGTACTTC,CATGAYEQYF
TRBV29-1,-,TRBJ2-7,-,TGCAGCGTTGGGGGGCCGGCCGGGCAGTACTTC,CSVGGPAGQYF
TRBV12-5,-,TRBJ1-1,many,TGTGCTAGTGGCCTGACAGGGAACACTGAAGCTTTCTTT,CASGLTGNTEAFF
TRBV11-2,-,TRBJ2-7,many,TGTGCCAGCAGCCGCTGGGGGGGGCCTTACGAGCAGTACTTC,CASSRWGGPYEQYF
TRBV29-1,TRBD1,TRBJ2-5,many,TGCAGCGTTGAAGAATCGACAGGGTCCAGGACCCAGTACTTC,CSVEESTGSRTQYF
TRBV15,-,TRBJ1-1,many,TGTGCCACCAGCAGGAGGGCCCGTATGAACACTGAAGCTTTCTTT,CATSRRARMNTEAFF
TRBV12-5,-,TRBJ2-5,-,TGTGCCAGCAGTTCGGGGACGGCAAGCCAAGAGACCCAGTACTTC,CASSSGTASQETQYF
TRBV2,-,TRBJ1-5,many,TGTGCCAGCAAATCCGTCAATAGCAATCAGCCCCAGCATTTT,CASKSVNSNQPQHF
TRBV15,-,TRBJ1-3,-,TGTGCCACCAGCAGAGTTGGGGACGGAAACACCATATATTTT,CATSRVGDGNTIYF
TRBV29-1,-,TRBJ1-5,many,TGCAGCGTTGTCGAACAGGGTTCTGGCAATCAGCCCCAGCATTTT,CSVVEQGSGNQPQHF
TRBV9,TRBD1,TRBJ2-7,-,TGTGCCAGCAGCGTAGAGACAGGGGGAGGGGGGACCGGCGAGCAGTACTTC,CASSVETGGGGTGEQYF
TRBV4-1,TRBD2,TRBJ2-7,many,TGCGCCAGCAGCCAAGGCGGCGGGGGATACTACGAGCAGTACTTC,CASSQGGGGYYEQYF
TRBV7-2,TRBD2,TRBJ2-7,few,TGTGCCAGCAGCCAAGCGGGGGGTCAGCCCTACGAGCAGTACTTC,CASSQAGGQPYEQYF
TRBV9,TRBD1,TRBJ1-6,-,TGTGCCAGCAGCGAACAGGGGTCGGGACGTTCACCCCTCCACTTT,CASSEQGSGRSPLHF
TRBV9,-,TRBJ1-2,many,TGTGCCAGCAGCGTCGAGAGGGGGGCGGATGGCTACACCTTC,CASSVERGADGYTF
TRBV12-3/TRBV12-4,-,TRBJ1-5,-,TGTGCCAGCCGCCCTTCGGGGCAGCCCCAGCATTTT,CASRPSGQPQHF
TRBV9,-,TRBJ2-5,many,TGTGCCAGCAGCGGGGATGAAGAGACCCAGTACTTC,CASSGDEETQYF